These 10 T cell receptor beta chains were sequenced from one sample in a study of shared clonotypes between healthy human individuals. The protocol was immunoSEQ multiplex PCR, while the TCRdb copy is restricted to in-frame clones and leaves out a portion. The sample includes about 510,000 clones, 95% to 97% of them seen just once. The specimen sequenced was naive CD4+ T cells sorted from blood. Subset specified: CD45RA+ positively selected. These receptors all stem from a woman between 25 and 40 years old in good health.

CDR3 DNA sequence: TGTGCCAGCAGCTATAAAGAAGTTTTCGCCGAGCAGTACTTC. Translated, it gives CASSYKEVFAEQYF. V and J are TRBV7-9 and TRBJ2-5; D gene unclear. With the DNA end fitting TRBJ2-7 better, the J assignment may be wrong. The CDR3 sequence is 14 residues long. Per the germline V gene, CDR1 is SEHNR and CDR2 is FQNEAQ (reference sequence).

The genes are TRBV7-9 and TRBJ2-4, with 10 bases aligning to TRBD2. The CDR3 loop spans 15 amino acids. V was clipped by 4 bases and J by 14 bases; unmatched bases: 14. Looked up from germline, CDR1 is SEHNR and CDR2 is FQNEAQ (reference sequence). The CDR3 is CASSSLAGEGPFEYF. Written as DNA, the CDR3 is TGTGCCAGCAGCTCTCTAGCGGGAGAGGGCCCCTTTGAGTACTTC.

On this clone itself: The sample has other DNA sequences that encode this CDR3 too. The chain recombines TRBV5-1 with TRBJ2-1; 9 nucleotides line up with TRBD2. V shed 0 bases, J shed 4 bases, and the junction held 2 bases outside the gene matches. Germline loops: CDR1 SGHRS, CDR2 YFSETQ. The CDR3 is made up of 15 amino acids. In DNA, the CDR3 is TGCGCCAGCAGCTTGGTTGCGGGAGGGTACAATGAGCAGTTCTTC. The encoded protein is CASSLVAGGYNEQFF.

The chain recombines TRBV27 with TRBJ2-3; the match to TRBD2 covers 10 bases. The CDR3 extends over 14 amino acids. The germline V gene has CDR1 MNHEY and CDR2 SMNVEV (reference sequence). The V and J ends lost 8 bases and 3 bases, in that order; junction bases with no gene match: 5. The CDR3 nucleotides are TGTGCCAGCGTATCTAGCGGGAGTACAGATACGCAGTATTTT. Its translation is CASVSSGSTDTQYF.

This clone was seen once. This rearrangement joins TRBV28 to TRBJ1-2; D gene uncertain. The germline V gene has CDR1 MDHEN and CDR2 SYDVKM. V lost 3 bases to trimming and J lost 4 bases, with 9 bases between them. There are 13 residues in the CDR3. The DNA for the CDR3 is TGTGCCAGCAGTTTGGTCCGGACCTATGGCTACACCTTC. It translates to CASSLVRTYGYTF.

CDR3 residues: CASSIGDRVSGELFF. The CDR3 DNA reads TGTGCCAGTAGTATTGGGGACAGGGTCTCCGGGGAGCTGTTTTTT. The rearrangement joins TRBV19 to TRBJ2-2; 9 positions agree with TRBD1. V shed 3 bases, J shed 6 bases, and the junction held 5 bases outside the gene matches. CDR1 and CDR2 (germline): LNHDA, SQIVND (reference sequence). The CDR3 is 15 amino acids.

The CDR3 region is CASTDRATNEKLFF. The CDR3 DNA sequence: TGTGCCAGCACGGACAGGGCAACTAATGAAAAACTGTTTTTT. V usage is TRBV6-5 and J usage is TRBJ1-4; 8 positions match TRBD1. Germline V gene lookup returns CDR1 MNHEY and CDR2 SVGAGI. CDR3 length: 14 amino acids. V was pared by 7 bases and J by 0 bases, with 1 base of the junction left unmatched.

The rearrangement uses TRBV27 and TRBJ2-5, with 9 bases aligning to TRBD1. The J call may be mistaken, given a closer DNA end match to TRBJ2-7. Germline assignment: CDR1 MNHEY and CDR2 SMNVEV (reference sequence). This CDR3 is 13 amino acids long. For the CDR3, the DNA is TGTGCCAGCTGGGGACAGGGAACCTACGAGCAGTACTTC. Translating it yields CASWGQGTYEQYF.

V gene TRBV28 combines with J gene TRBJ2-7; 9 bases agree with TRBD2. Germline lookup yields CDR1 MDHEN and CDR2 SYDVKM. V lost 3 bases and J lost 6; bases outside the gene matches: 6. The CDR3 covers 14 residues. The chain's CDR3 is CASSLSSGNSEQYF. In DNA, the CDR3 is TGTGCCAGCAGTTTGTCTAGCGGGAACTCCGAGCAGTACTTC.

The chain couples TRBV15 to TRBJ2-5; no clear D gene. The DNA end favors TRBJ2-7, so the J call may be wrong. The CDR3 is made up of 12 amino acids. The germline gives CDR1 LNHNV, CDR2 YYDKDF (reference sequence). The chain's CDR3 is CATRKASYEQYF. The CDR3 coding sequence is TGTGCCACCAGAAAAGCGTCCTACGAGCAGTACTTC.